A selection of T cell receptor beta chains follows, all from one sample in a study of cytomegalovirus exposure and HLA in healthy donors. The method was immunoSEQ multiplex PCR; TCRdb's version includes in-frame clones alone and lacks a portion of them. Of roughly 240,000 clones listed, around 83% are singletons. The sequencing sample was made of PBMCs. Receptor source: a girl aged 2 to 9 in good health and CMV-seronegative. The CDR3 runs from the conserved cysteine through the conserved F or W.

cdr3_aa: CASSLVLTGPGNTIYF; v_call: TRBV11-3; j_call: TRBJ1-3
cdr3_aa: CASSRPRTSGSRETQYF; v_call: TRBV5-1; j_call: TRBJ2-5
cdr3_aa: CASSEAGLAGGYNEQFF; v_call: TRBV10-1; j_call: TRBJ2-1
cdr3_aa: CASSENRGDYGYTF; v_call: TRBV2; j_call: TRBJ1-2
cdr3_aa: CASSEGGTRRGSQYF; v_call: TRBV6-1; j_call: TRBJ2-3
cdr3_aa: CASSTRTSGSSNEQFF; v_call: TRBV5-1; j_call: TRBJ2-1
cdr3_aa: CASSVSRDNEQFF; v_call: TRBV9; j_call: TRBJ2-1
cdr3_aa: CASSVGPGDSQPQHF; v_call: TRBV9; j_call: TRBJ1-5
cdr3_aa: CASRDTGGELDTQYF; v_call: TRBV6-6; j_call: TRBJ2-3
cdr3_aa: CASSQEVLVPGGYTDTQYF; v_call: TRBV4-2; j_call: TRBJ2-3
cdr3_aa: CASSVQGRGGNEQFF; v_call: TRBV6-1; j_call: TRBJ2-1
cdr3_aa: CSVGTGLYEQYF; v_call: TRBV29-1; j_call: TRBJ2-7
cdr3_aa: CASTPGQGRSYNSPLHF; v_call: TRBV27; j_call: TRBJ1-6
cdr3_aa: CASSEQGDGNTIYF; v_call: TRBV19; j_call: TRBJ1-3
cdr3_aa: CASSEWDRGYEQYF; v_call: TRBV25-1; j_call: TRBJ2-7
cdr3_aa: CASSRTREQFF; v_call: TRBV5-8; j_call: TRBJ2-1
cdr3_aa: CASSPRQNTGELFF; v_call: TRBV25-1; j_call: TRBJ2-2